Below are 3 T cell receptor beta chains sequenced from a single sample in a study of blood T cell repertoires in COVID-19 (dated by TCRdb to about 2020). Libraries came from the immunoSEQ multiplex PCR assay. TCRdb took this table from immuneACCESS and kept in-frame rearrangements with V and J called. Such tables lack part of the clones; where checked against another copy, unresolved V genes explain under half of the gap, and the rest is unexplained. Counted in this sample were about 75,000 clones; around 90% of them appeared once. Approximately 19% of the sample lies in the top ten. Material for sequencing was peripheral blood. Receptors were obtained from a human donor in a cohort sampled during active COVID-19.

The J gene is TRBJ2-3, the V gene TRBV28; 7 nucleotides line up with TRBD1. Germline CDR1 and CDR2: MDHEN and SYDVKM. The V and J ends lost 5 bases and 1 base, in that order; junction bases with no gene match: 12. The CDR3 runs to 17 residues. In nucleotides, the CDR3 is TGTGCCAGCAGTCCAAGGACAGGTACTTTTCGCACAGATACGCAGTATTTT. This encodes CASSPRTGTFRTDTQYF.

CDR3 in DNA: TGCGCCAGCAGTGAAATTAGCAGCGGGATCGTCTACGAGCAGTACTTC. Amino acid sequence: CASSEISSGIVYEQYF. The rearrangement uses TRBV10-2 and TRBJ2-7, with TRBD2 matching 7 bases. This CDR3 spans 16 amino acids. V was pared by 3 bases and J by 3 bases, with 11 bases of the junction left unmatched. Per the germline V gene, CDR1 is WSHSY and CDR2 is SAAADI.

This clone was observed a single time. The V call is TRBV23-1, the J call TRBJ1-5; TRBD1 is a possible D gene (6 bases). TRBV23-1 falls under the ORF class, with uncertain function. This CDR3 region has 17 residues. V lost 3 bases and J 7 bases, leaving 22 bases between the germline ends. CDR3: CASSHQYIPKGGQPQHF. Written as DNA, the CDR3 is TGCGCCAGCAGTCACCAATACATTCCGAAAGGGGGACAGCCCCAGCATTTT.